A single sample gave rise to the 10 T cell receptor beta chains below, sequenced in a study of beta chain features in type 1 diabetes. All of the isolated RNA was reverse transcribed, so expressed TCRB transcripts were sequenced. The method was immunoSEQ multiplex PCR; TCRdb's version includes in-frame clones alone and lacks a portion of them. Among around 500,000 clones listed, roughly 30% were seen once. The sequenced material came from naive CD4+ T cells from blood. These receptors all come from a man younger than 35 in good health.

This rearrangement joins TRBV7-9 to TRBJ1-1; no clear D. This CDR3 region has 12 residues. The germline V gene has CDR1 SEHNR and CDR2 FQNEAQ (reference sequence). Trimming removed 5 bases at V and 4 bases at J, with 8 bases between. The DNA of the CDR3 is TGTGCCAGCAGCACCCCAGGCACTGAAGCTTTCTTT. Protein product: CASSTPGTEAFF.

This chain joins TRBV7-3 and TRBJ2-5; 14 bases align to TRBD2. After removal of 5 bases from V and 5 bases from J, the junction contained 4 bases not matched to a gene. The CDR3 runs 15 residues. Germline CDR1 is SGHTA and CDR2 is FQGTGA. CDR3: CASSPGLAGVETQYF. In DNA form, the CDR3 reads TGTGCCAGCAGCCCGGGACTAGCGGGAGTGGAGACCCAGTACTTC.

The table lists this clone with a few counts. This chain connects TRBV14 to TRBJ2-7; D is unresolved. Looked up from germline, CDR1 is SGHDN and CDR2 is FVKESK. This CDR3 has 14 amino acids. V gave up 0 bases and J gave up 1 base, with 7 bases separating them. CDR3 loop: CASSQDSGSYEQYF. The CDR3 DNA reads TGTGCCAGCAGCCAAGATTCAGGTTCCTACGAGCAGTACTTC. Drawing the rest from reference TRBV14 and TRBJ2-7, the complete variable domain is EAGVTQFPSHSVIEKGQTVTLRCDPISGHDNLYWYRRVMGKEIKFLLHFVKESKQDESGMPNNRFLAERTGGTYSTLKVQPAELEDSGVYFCASSQDSGSYEQYFGPGTRLTVT.

The CDR3 DNA sequence: TGTGCCAGCAGCGTGACAGGGGGCGTTGGCTACACCTTC. Translated: CASSVTGGVGYTF. V is TRBV9 and J is TRBJ1-2, with TRBD1 matching over 10 bases. Germline loops: CDR1 SGDLS, CDR2 YYNGEE. This CDR3 is 13 amino acids long. V shed 2 bases and J 7 bases; nucleotides not matched to a gene: 2.

This clone was picked up a small number of times. This sequence joins TRBV7-2 and TRBJ1-5, with 9 bases fitting TRBD1. The CDR3 length is 17 residues. Germline values: CDR1 SGHTA, CDR2 FQGNSA. V shed 5 bases, J shed 2 bases, and the junction held 10 bases outside the gene matches. The CDR3 sequence is CASSPQAGQGGNQPQHF. The CDR3 DNA reads TGTGCCAGCAGCCCTCAGGCGGGACAGGGCGGCAATCAGCCCCAGCATTTT.

The chain is built from TRBV9 and TRBJ2-7; 7 nucleotides agree with TRBD1. Looked up from germline, CDR1 is SGDLS and CDR2 is YYNGEE. This CDR3 is built from 14 residues. V gave up 0 bases and J gave up 3 bases; unmatched junction bases: 3. DNA of the CDR3: TGTGCCAGCAGCGTAGGTCAGGGGGTCTACGAGCAGTACTTC. The encoded protein is CASSVGQGVYEQYF.

This clone was counted a few times. The chain is built from TRBV10-3 and TRBJ1-3, with D perhaps TRBD1 (6 bases). This CDR3 is 13 amino acids long. Trimming removed 6 bases at V and 5 bases at J, with 11 bases between. Germline CDR1 and CDR2: ENHRY and SYGVKD. CDR3 coding DNA: TGTGCCATCAGCCCACAGGGTCGAAACACCATATATTTT. Amino acid sequence: CAISPQGRNTIYF.

In its sample, this clone was seen a few times. The chain employs TRBV29-1 and TRBJ2-1; the D is unclear. The V end was cut by 6 bases, the J end by 8 bases, with 11 bases between. The CDR3 loop spans 11 amino acids. Germline V gene lookup returns CDR1 SQVTM and CDR2 ANQGSEA. CDR3 protein: CSVGSSDEQFF. The CDR3 bases are TGCAGCGTGGGATCAAGCGATGAGCAGTTCTTC.

This clone came up a few times. CDR3 sequence (DNA): TGTGCCATCAGGGGACAACCCTACGAGCAGTACTTC. Its protein product is CAIRGQPYEQYF. The chain carries TRBV10-3 and TRBJ2-7; weak D call: TRBD1 (6 bases). Germline assignment: CDR1 ENHRY and CDR2 SYGVKD. Trimming left V 6 bases short and J 2 bases short, with 8 bases between. The CDR3 length is 12 residues.

The chain couples TRBV7-3 to TRBJ2-1, with TRBD2 matching over 9 bases. The J segment lost 1 base and the V segment lost 5 bases, leaving 3 bases of the junction unmatched. This CDR3 spans 15 amino acids. CDR1 and CDR2 (germline): SGHTA, FQGTGA. The CDR3 DNA reads TGTGCCAGCAGCGAGACTAGCGGTTCCTACAATGAGCAGTTCTTC. It is translated as CASSETSGSYNEQFF.